The entry below describes one T cell receptor (beta chain). The target antigen is unknown. The data stem from a study of OX40 agonist ivuxolimab in advanced cancers. Across the study: Mean age around 64 years, range about 23 to 85; 82.7% male. Earlier anti-PD-1, anti-PD-L1 or anti-CTLA-4 therapy was permitted; less than 50% had received some. Notes on the study in general: Compared with CD4+, CD8+ T cells on average had more expanded clones.

Assay: immunoSEQ multiplex PCR; the TCRdb copy retains only in-frame clones and omits some. The data hold some 30,000 clones, with roughly 71% observed a single time. V lost 7 bases, J lost 6 bases, and 16 bases lay in between. This CDR3 region has 13 residues. The germline CDR1 and CDR2 sequences are MNHNY and SVGAGI (reference sequence). This sample comprised CD4+ or CD8+ T cells sorted from blood, obtained in a trial of the OX40 agonist ivuxolimab. The chain carries TRBV6-6 and TRBJ2-7, with D tentatively TRBD2 (5 bases). This TCR was sampled from an adult with an advanced solid tumor such as melanoma, head and neck, liver or kidney cancer. CDR3 sequence (DNA): TGTGCCAGCACCGGAGCCGAGGGCCGCGAGCAGTACTTC. It specifies CASTGAEGREQYF.